The T cell receptor beta chain described here comes from a study of T-cell reconstitution after alpha-beta-depleted transplantation in children. Notes on the study in general: Once a year had passed after transplant, T-cell counts and diversity came mostly from newly produced T cells. Surviving recipient cells, namely T cells and thymic progenitors, were the source of high day-60 TCRbeta diversity in some patients. Reportedly, roughly two months post-transplant, alpha-beta T cells arose from several hundred expanded graft clones.

V gave up 0 bases and J gave up 7 bases, with 13 bases separating them. Germline CDR1 LGHNA, CDR2 YSLEER. The CDR3 consists of 16 residues. At least ten counts were recorded for this clonotype. Its cognate antigen is unknown. Preparation of the TCRbeta library involved a method that used unique molecular identifiers. MiXCR was run by TCRdb on the PCR reads, yielding one entry per CDR3 protein. The repertoire consists of hundreds of thousands of distinct CDR3 sequences, with over 9.5% occurring once and the leading ten covering around 2%. The origin of this receptor is a child aged 2-15 years with inherited bone marrow failure, due to receive a stem cell transplant. Source: PBMCs, taken before TCRalphabeta/CD19-depleted stem cell transplant. V gene TRBV4-3 combines with J gene TRBJ1-6, with a tentative D call TRBD1 (5 bases). The CDR3 loop reads CASSQDEGLLNSPLHF. The CDR3 DNA reads TGCGCCAGCAGCCAAGACGAGGGACTGTTAAATTCACCCCTCCACTTT.